The next 8 T cell receptor beta chains were all read from a single sample in a study of T cell repertoires in cytomegalovirus infection. The antigens for these receptors are not known. Each CDR3 protein gets one entry after TCRdb re-called the reads with MiXCR. The profile shows 100,000 to 120,000 distinct CDR3 sequences, 30% of them singletons. The material was CD8+ T cells from cultured PBMCs, obtained from culture after CMV antigen stimulation. The receptors come from a human donor in good health (CMV status not recorded). Some clones in this sample may be carry-over from other donors' samples.

This chain joins TRBV27 and TRBJ1-3; D remains unclear. The V and J ends lost 8 bases and 0 bases respectively, with 14 bases between them. Germline values: CDR1 MNHEY, CDR2 SMNVEV (reference sequence). This CDR3 spans 15 amino acids. As DNA, the CDR3 is TGTGCCAGCTCTACGTACCCGTCCTCTGGAAACACCATATATTTT. This encodes CASSTYPSSGNTIYF.

This clonotype was counted only a few times. The rearrangement links TRBV7-9 to TRBJ1-1, with 9 bases lining up with TRBD1. Trimming took 1 base from V and 6 from J; bases not matched to a gene: 12. The germline gives CDR1 SEHNR, CDR2 FQNEAQ (reference sequence). The CDR3 runs to 17 residues. The CDR3 bases are TGTGCCAGCAGCTTAGTGGGACAGGGTGTGTTTTTGGCTGAAGCTTTCTTT. Translation gives CASSLVGQGVFLAEAFF.

The CDR3 region has the DNA TGTGCCAGCAGCTTAGGGGTAGGGTCCTACGAGCAGTACTTC. Protein: CASSLGVGSYEQYF. This sequence joins TRBV7-6 and TRBJ2-7; D gene uncertain. The CDR3 is 14 amino acids. The ends were cut back, 1 base at V and 1 base at J, with 8 bases in the middle. Germline CDR1 reads SGHVS; CDR2 reads FNYEAQ.

The J gene is TRBJ1-1, the V gene TRBV12-3 or TRBV12-4, with a tentative D call TRBD1 (6 bases). There are 14 residues in the CDR3. Trimming pared 2 bases from V and 4 bases from J, leaving 11 bases between. As DNA, the CDR3 is TGTGCCAGCAGTTTATTGGCAGGGGCCACTGAAGCTTTCTTT. The encoded protein is CASSLLAGATEAFF.

By sample fraction, this clonotype is medium-sized (0.01 to 0.1%). This chain's CDR3 is CASSPTGTRNTDTQYF. The CDR3 nucleotides read TGTGCCAGCAGTCCAACCGGGACTAGAAACACAGATACGCAGTATTTT. The chain is built from TRBV28 and TRBJ2-3; 8 bases match TRBD2. Germline-derived CDR1 and CDR2 are MDHEN and SYDVKM. V shed 5 bases and J 2 bases; nucleotides not matched to a gene: 9. The CDR3 has 16 residues.

This sequence joins TRBV29-1 and TRBJ2-7, with 7 bases fitting TRBD1. Trimming removed 6 bases from V and 1 base from J; junction bases left unmatched: 9. This CDR3 is 14 amino acids long. Germline CDR1 SQVTM, CDR2 ANQGSEA. CDR3 DNA sequence: TGCAGCGTGACTTCGGGCAGGGGGTCCTACGAGCAGTACTTC. This sequence encodes CSVTSGRGSYEQYF.

The chain uses TRBV4-1 and TRBJ1-2, with 8 nucleotides matching TRBD1. V lost 1 base and J lost 3; bases outside the gene matches: 4. CDR1 is MGHRA, CDR2 YSYEKL, per germline. The CDR3 runs 15 residues. The CDR3 is CASSQVQGAYYGYTF. CDR3 nucleotide sequence: TGCGCCAGCAGCCAAGTTCAGGGGGCGTACTATGGCTACACCTTC.

This clonotype showed up just a few times. The chain employs TRBV29-1 and TRBJ2-2; D not resolved. Trimming removed 4 bases at V and 5 bases at J, with 5 bases between. CDR3 size: 11 residues. The V gene's germline CDR1 is SQVTM and CDR2 ANQGSEA. The CDR3 sequence is CSVGWTGELFF. The DNA of the CDR3 is TGCAGCGTTGGGTGGACCGGGGAGCTGTTTTTT.